This entry describes one TCR beta chain. Other DNA sequences from this sample encode an identical CDR3 as well. This CDR3 spans 13 amino acids. V was pared by 0 bases and J by 8 bases, with 10 bases between. From germline, CDR1 is ENHRY and CDR2 SYGVKD. The repertoire was sequenced with immunoSEQ multiplex PCR; TCRdb's copy has only in-frame clones and lacks some. Here the sample spans roughly 250,000 clones, approximately 79% being singletons. These data are taken from a study of blood T cell repertoires in COVID-19. The chain employs TRBV10-3 and TRBJ1-1, with D maybe TRBD1 (6 bases). Specimen: peripheral blood. This TCR was recovered from a woman aged 40 to 50 with active or convalescent COVID-19. This CDR3 reads CAISESSQGEAFF. The CDR3 nucleotides are TGTGCCATCAGTGAGTCCTCACAGGGAGAAGCTTTCTTT.